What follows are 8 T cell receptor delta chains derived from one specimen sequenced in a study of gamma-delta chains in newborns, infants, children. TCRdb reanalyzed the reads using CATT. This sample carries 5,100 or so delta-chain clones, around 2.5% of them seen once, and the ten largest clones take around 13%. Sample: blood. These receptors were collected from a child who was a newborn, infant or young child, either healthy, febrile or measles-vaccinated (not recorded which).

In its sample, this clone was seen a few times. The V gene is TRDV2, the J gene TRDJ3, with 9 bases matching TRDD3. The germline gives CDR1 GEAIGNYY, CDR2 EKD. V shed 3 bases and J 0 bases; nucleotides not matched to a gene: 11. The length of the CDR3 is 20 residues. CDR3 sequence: CACDLLVLGESSWDTRQMFF. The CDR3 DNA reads TGTGCCTGTGACCTCCTTGTACTGGGGGAAAGCTCCTGGGACACCCGACAGATGTTTTTC.

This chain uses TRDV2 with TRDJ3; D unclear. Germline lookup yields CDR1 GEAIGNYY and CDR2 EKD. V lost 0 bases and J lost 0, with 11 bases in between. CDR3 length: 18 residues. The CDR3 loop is CACDTARTSSWDTRQMFF. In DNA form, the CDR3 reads TGTGCCTGTGACACCGCAAGGACGAGCTCCTGGGACACCCGACAGATGTTTTTC.

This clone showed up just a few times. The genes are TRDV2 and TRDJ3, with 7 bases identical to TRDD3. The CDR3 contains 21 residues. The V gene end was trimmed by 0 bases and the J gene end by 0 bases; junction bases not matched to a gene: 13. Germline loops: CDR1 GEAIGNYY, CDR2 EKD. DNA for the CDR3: TGTGCCTGTGACACCTTGGGTGGACTGGGGCTCAGCTCCTGGGACACCCGACAGATGTTTTTC. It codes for CACDTLGGLGLSSWDTRQMFF.

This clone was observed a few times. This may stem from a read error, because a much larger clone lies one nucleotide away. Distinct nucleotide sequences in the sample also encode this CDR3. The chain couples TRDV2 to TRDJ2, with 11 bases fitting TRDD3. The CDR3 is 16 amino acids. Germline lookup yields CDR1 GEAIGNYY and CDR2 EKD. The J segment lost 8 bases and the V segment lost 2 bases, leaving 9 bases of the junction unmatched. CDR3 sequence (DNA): TGTGCCTGTGACATTTTGGGGGATACGGGAACGGCACAACTCTTCTTT. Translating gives CACDILGDTGTAQLFF.

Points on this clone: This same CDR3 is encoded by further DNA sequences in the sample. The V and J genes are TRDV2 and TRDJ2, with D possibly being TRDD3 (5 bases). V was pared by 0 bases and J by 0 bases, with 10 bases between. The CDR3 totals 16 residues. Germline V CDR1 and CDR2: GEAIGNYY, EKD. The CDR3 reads CACDTLGVTLTAQLFF. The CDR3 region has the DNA TGTGCCTGTGACACCCTGGGAGTCACTTTGACAGCACAACTCTTCTTT.

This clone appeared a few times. CDR3 in DNA: TGTGCCTGTGACACCGTTGTTGACCCCTCCTGGGACACCCGACAGATGTTTTTC. As protein: CACDTVVDPSWDTRQMFF. The chain recombines TRDV2 with TRDJ3, with D unclear. Trimming pared 0 bases from V and 0 bases from J, leaving 11 bases between. Germline lookup yields CDR1 GEAIGNYY and CDR2 EKD. The CDR3 runs 18 residues.

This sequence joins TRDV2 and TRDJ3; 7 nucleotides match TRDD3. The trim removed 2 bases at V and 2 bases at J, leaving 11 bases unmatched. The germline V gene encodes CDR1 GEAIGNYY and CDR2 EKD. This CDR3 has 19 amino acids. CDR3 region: CACDKLGTFSTWDTRQMFF. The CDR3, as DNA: TGTGCCTGTGACAAACTGGGGACCTTTAGTACCTGGGACACCCGACAGATGTTTTTC.

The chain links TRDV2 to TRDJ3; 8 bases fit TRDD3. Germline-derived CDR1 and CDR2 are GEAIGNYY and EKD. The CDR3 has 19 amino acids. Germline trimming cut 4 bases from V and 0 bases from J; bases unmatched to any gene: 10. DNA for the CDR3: TGTGCCTGTGATGATCTCTGGGGGACCAGCTCCTGGGACACCCGACAGATGTTTTTC. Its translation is CACDDLWGTSSWDTRQMFF.